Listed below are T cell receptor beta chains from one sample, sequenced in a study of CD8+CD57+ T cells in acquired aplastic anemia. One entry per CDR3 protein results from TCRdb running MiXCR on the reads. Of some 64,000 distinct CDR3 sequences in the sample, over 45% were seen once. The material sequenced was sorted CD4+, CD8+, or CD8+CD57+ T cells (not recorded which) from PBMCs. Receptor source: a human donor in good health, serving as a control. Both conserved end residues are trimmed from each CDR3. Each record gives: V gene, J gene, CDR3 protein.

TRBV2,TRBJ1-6,ASSDPGLSPLH
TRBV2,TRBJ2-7,ASSGAGGQGY
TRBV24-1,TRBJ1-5,ATSDWVGNEPQH
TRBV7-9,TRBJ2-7,ASSLATSGGSYEQY
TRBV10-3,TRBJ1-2,AISGSPGQGSSNYGYT
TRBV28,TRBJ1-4,ASSSQGRYEKLF
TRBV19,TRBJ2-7,ASSIKRWALEQY
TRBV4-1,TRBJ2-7,ASSLDGGDGGQY
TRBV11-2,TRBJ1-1,ASSLSLAGGRTEAF
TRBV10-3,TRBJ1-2,AISEVPRNKNNYGYT
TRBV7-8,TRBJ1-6,AIQTAPIGPLH
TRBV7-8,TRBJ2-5,ASTGGKETQY
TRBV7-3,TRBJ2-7,ASSLTSGGAYEQY
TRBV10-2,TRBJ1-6,ASSRDSSSPLH
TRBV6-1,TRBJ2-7,ASSEGPGKNTREQY
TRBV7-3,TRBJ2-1,ASSLTGTGTNEQF
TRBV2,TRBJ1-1,ASAGVSTEAF
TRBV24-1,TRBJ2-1,ATSGPTSGGAGEQF
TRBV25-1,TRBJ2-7,ASSPLGVLTYEQY
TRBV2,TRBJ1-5,ASSGDRESNQPQH
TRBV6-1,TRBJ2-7,ASQRTSGRAGRLYEQY
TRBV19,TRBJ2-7,ASSPGTGASYEQY
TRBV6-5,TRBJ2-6,ASRQDGSGANVLT
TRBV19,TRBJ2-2,ASSPQGAGELF
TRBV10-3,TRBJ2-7,AISGTDLYEQY